Listed here are 18 T cell receptor beta chains from one sample, sequenced in a study of shared clonotypes between healthy human individuals. The repertoire was sequenced with immunoSEQ multiplex PCR; TCRdb's copy has only in-frame clones and lacks some. The sample records around 510,000 clones, just over 75% being singletons. What was sequenced was PBMCs. The receptors shown here come from a woman aged 40 to 50 in good health. Some clones in this sample may be carry-over from other donors' samples.

The V and J genes are TRBV5-1 and TRBJ2-2; 11 nucleotides align to TRBD2. Trimming at V came to 7 bases and at J to 2 bases, leaving 4 bases not matched to a gene. The CDR3 is made up of 15 amino acids. In germline, CDR1 is SGHRS, CDR2 YFSETQ. Written as DNA, the CDR3 is TGCGCCAGCGCCGGGACTAGCGGAAACACCGGGGAGCTGTTTTTT. Translated, it gives CASAGTSGNTGELFF.

In this sample, this clone turned up a few times. This rearrangement joins TRBV5-4 to TRBJ2-2; TRBD1 aligns across 10 bases. V lost 4 bases, J lost 5 bases, and 5 bases stayed unmatched. The germline CDR1 and CDR2 sequences are SGHNT and YYREEE (reference sequence). The CDR3 sequence is 15 residues long. This CDR3 is CASSADRGRTGELFF. CDR3 sequence (DNA): TGTGCCAGCAGCGCAGACAGGGGGCGGACCGGGGAGCTGTTTTTT.

The CDR3 sequence is CSVLFGASTDTQYF. The CDR3 coding sequence is TGCAGCGTCCTATTTGGCGCTAGCACAGATACGCAGTATTTT. The chain has TRBV29-1 and TRBJ2-3; D is uncertain. Per germline, CDR1 SQVTM and CDR2 ANQGSEA. The CDR3 is 14 residues long. V was trimmed by 6 bases and J by 0 bases, leaving 13 bases between them.

This sequence joins TRBV6-1 and TRBJ2-1; possibly TRBD1 for D (6 bases). Germline V lookup: CDR1 MNHNS, CDR2 SASEGT. V was shortened by 8 bases and J by 4 bases, with 12 bases between the two germline ends. The CDR3 extends over 13 amino acids. The CDR3 sequence: CASGETGYNEQFF. The CDR3 bases are TGTGCCAGCGGGGAGACAGGTTACAATGAGCAGTTCTTC.

The chain carries TRBV10-1 and TRBJ1-2; 8 positions match TRBD1. V shed 6 bases, J shed 4 bases, and the junction held 13 bases outside the gene matches. Germline CDR1 is WNHNN and CDR2 is SYGVQD (reference sequence). The CDR3 contains 16 residues. The CDR3 is CASRQSDRDVCYGYTF. The CDR3 DNA reads TGCGCCAGCAGACAATCGGACAGGGACGTCTGCTATGGCTACACCTTC.

This sequence joins TRBV28 and TRBJ2-7, with D perhaps being TRBD1 or TRBD2 (5 bases each). The CDR3 sequence is 13 residues long. V was clipped by 6 bases and J by 0 bases, with 9 bases between them. Germline V lookup: CDR1 MDHEN, CDR2 SYDVKM. The CDR3 region is CASSPGPSYEQYF. The DNA for the CDR3 is TGTGCCAGCAGCCCGGGGCCCTCCTACGAGCAGTACTTC.

The chain employs TRBV7-2 and TRBJ2-7, with 7 bases matching TRBD2. V lost 3 bases, J lost 2 bases, and 4 bases stayed unmatched. The germline gives CDR1 SGHTA, CDR2 FQGNSA. CDR3 length equals 14 residues. The CDR3 loop is CASSFSGQTYEQYF. In nucleotides, the CDR3 is TGTGCCAGCAGCTTTAGCGGGCAAACCTACGAGCAGTACTTC.

The V gene is TRBV7-8, the J gene TRBJ2-7; D is uncertain. The CDR3 covers 11 residues. Trimming removed 5 bases at V and 5 bases at J, with 7 bases between. Per the germline V gene, CDR1 is SGHVS and CDR2 is FQNEAQ. This CDR3 is CASSLRDEQYF. In nucleotides, the CDR3 is TGTGCCAGCAGCCTCCGGGACGAGCAGTACTTC.

This chain uses TRBV2 with TRBJ2-7; D gene uncertain. Trimming stripped 5 bases from V and 4 bases from J, with 6 bases between. This CDR3 contains 11 residues. From germline, CDR1 is SNHLY and CDR2 FYNNEI. This CDR3 reads CASSLEYEQYF. In DNA form, the CDR3 reads TGTGCCAGCAGTCTCGAGTACGAGCAGTACTTC.

Concerning this clone: Just one base apart from a much larger clone, this may be a read error. This chain connects TRBV30 to TRBJ1-1; D ambiguous. From germline, CDR1 is GTSNPN and CDR2 SVGIG (reference sequence). The CDR3 runs to 13 residues. The V gene lost 3 bases and the J gene lost 3 bases, with 11 bases spanning the gap. This CDR3 is CAWSGRSYTEAFF. The CDR3 nucleotides read TGTGCCTGGAGCGGCAGGTCCTACACTGAAGCTTTCTTT.

There are a few counts of this clone. The chain uses TRBV19 and TRBJ1-5, with TRBD1 as a possible D gene (5 bases). Trimming cost V 7 bases and J 9 bases, with 16 bases left between them. The germline gives CDR1 LNHDA, CDR2 SQIVND (reference sequence). The CDR3 totals 13 residues. CDR3 in amino acids: CASNLGSGGPQHF. The CDR3 DNA reads TGTGCCAGTAATTTGGGGAGTGGGGGGCCCCAGCATTTT.

This sequence joins TRBV27 and TRBJ1-1; D is uncertain. Per germline, CDR1 MNHEY and CDR2 SMNVEV (reference sequence). The V end lost 0 bases, the J end lost 6 bases, and 8 bases lay between the germline ends. This CDR3 spans 13 amino acids. CDR3 sequence (DNA): TGTGCCAGCAGTTTATCTATGTGGTCTGAAGCTTTCTTT. It codes for CASSLSMWSEAFF.

The V gene is TRBV7-9, the J gene TRBJ1-4; D is uncertain. The V and J ends lost 6 bases and 0 bases respectively, with 11 bases between them. The CDR3 contains 15 residues. CDR1 is SEHNR and CDR2 is FQNEAQ in the germline V gene (reference sequence). The CDR3 nucleotides read TGTGCCAGCAGACCAAGGATAGCAACTAATGAAAAACTGTTTTTT. Protein sequence: CASRPRIATNEKLFF.

V is TRBV7-2 and J is TRBJ2-1; no firm D call. The V end lost 3 bases, the J end lost 0 bases, and 3 bases lay between the germline ends. Per the germline V gene, CDR1 is SGHTA and CDR2 is FQGNSA. The CDR3 is 13 residues long. The CDR3 nucleotides are TGTGCCAGCAGCTTCACCTCCTACAATGAGCAGTTCTTC. This encodes CASSFTSYNEQFF.

This chain's CDR3 is CASSLLGQQGEQFF. The CDR3 DNA reads as TGTGCCAGCAGTTTATTGGGACAACAGGGTGAGCAGTTCTTC. This sequence joins TRBV27 and TRBJ2-1; tentatively, D is TRBD1 (6 bases). The CDR3 runs 14 residues. CDR1 and CDR2 (germline): MNHEY, SMNVEV (reference sequence). The V end lost 1 base, the J end lost 9 bases, and 13 bases lay between the germline ends.

The CDR3 reads CASSYLNSPLHF. For the CDR3, the DNA is TGTGCCAGCAGTTACTTGAATTCACCCCTCCACTTT. V is TRBV6-5 and J is TRBJ1-6; D not resolved. The CDR3 consists of 12 residues. Germline-derived CDR1 and CDR2 are MNHEY and SVGAGI. Trimming took 1 base from V and 7 from J, leaving 2 bases between them.

With respect to this clone: The junction shows a germline mismatch at one end, possibly a read error. The chain couples TRBV6-5 to TRBJ2-7; unclear D gene. The V gene's germline CDR1 is MNHEY and CDR2 SVGAGI. This CDR3 contains 13 residues. The CDR3 protein is CASTYGFSYEQYF. The DNA of the CDR3 is TGTGCCAGCACTTACGGGTTCTCCTACGAGCAGTACTTC.

This clone appeared a single time. The V and J genes are TRBV7-3 and TRBJ1-1; no clear D. The ends were cut back, 5 bases at V and 3 bases at J, with 10 bases in the middle. CDR1 is SGHTA and CDR2 is FQGTGA in the germline V gene. The CDR3 is made up of 13 amino acids. The DNA of the CDR3 is TGTGCCAGCAGCGCCCAGAGGGACACTGAAGCTTTCTTT. Protein: CASSAQRDTEAFF.